This passage covers 3 T cell receptor beta chains from one sample sequenced in a study of blood T cell repertoires in COVID-19. Libraries were prepared by immunoSEQ multiplex PCR; TCRdb keeps only in-frame clonotypes and omits some of them. The sample lists 20,000 to 30,000 clones; 75% to 90% were seen once. The sample was peripheral blood. Receptor source: a human donor in a cohort sampled during active COVID-19.

The chain joins TRBV6-6 to TRBJ1-5; D unresolved. V lost 8 bases and J 0 bases, leaving 20 bases between the germline ends. Germline V lookup: CDR1 MNHNY, CDR2 SVGAGI (reference sequence). This CDR3 has 17 residues. The CDR3 region has the DNA TGTGCCAGCGGACGATTCGGAGGGAAGGCTAGCAATCAGCCCCAGCATTTT. Its translation is CASGRFGGKASNQPQHF.

The V gene is TRBV6-5, the J gene TRBJ1-3; D remains ambiguous. The CDR3 spans 14 residues. Trimming removed 5 bases from V and 2 bases from J, with 10 bases in between. The germline V gene encodes CDR1 MNHEY and CDR2 SVGAGI. The CDR3 sequence: CASSLRETGNTIYF. The CDR3 DNA is TGTGCCAGCAGTCTTAGGGAGACTGGAAACACCATATATTTT.

This chain uses TRBV5-6 with TRBJ1-6; D call uncertain. Trimming cost V 3 bases and J 0 bases, with 13 bases left between them. The CDR3 has 17 residues. Germline CDR1 is SGHDT and CDR2 is YYEEEE. CDR3 sequence reads: CASSSVLKSSYNSPLHF. The CDR3 DNA follows: TGTGCCAGCAGCTCCGTCCTAAAGAGCTCCTATAATTCACCCCTCCACTTT.